This TCR beta chain comes out of a study of OX40 agonist ivuxolimab in advanced cancers. About the full investigation: Ivuxolimab, which targeted the costimulatory receptor OX40 (CD134), was an agonistic, fully human IgG2 monoclonal antibody. Intravenous ivuxolimab was administered to patients every 2 weeks at six dose levels: 0.01, 0.1, 0.3, 1.5, 3 and 10 mg/kg. Of the roughly 52 patients in dose escalation, about 20 had hepatocellular carcinoma, some 15 had melanoma, 9 had renal cell carcinoma and 9 had head and neck cancer. A male proportion of around 81% and a mean age of roughly 55 years, ranging from roughly 23 to 80, were recorded for the dose-escalation cohort. Patients were allowed to have had prior anti-PD-1, anti-PD-L1 or anti-CTLA-4 therapy, and 30% to 40% of the dose-escalation patients had previously received checkpoint inhibitors. Three dose-escalation patients achieved partial responses, one with hepatocellular carcinoma and two with cutaneous melanoma. The purpose of peripheral TCRbeta sequencing was to test whether ivuxolimab changed TCR sequence diversity and led to clonal T-cell expansion. The paper reports the monotherapy dose-escalation portion (N ≈ 50 patients) of the phase I ivuxolimab trial. Results the study describes overall, beyond this receptor: Partial responders in the 0.1-3.0 mg/kg groups had among the lowest normalized peripheral clonal expansion, especially among CD8+ T cells. At doses from 0.1 to 3.0 mg/kg, clonal expansion was seen in both CD4+ and CD8+ blood T cells between baseline and week 6. After ivuxolimab, CD8+ T cells had more expanded clones than CD4+ T cells on average. Which antigens the clonally expanded peripheral T cells were specific for was not determined. Low levels of normalized T-cell clonal expansion were also seen in some patients who did not respond.

In regard to this clone: What this receptor recognizes is not known. Nothing much larger sits one base from this clone, and base qualities are not available.

The trial excluded patients who had a history of autoimmune disease or were on systemic immunosuppression. In every dose cohort, peripheral blood was drawn for TCR sequencing at baseline, cycle 4 day 1, and cycle 7 day 1. The samples were drawn from a first-in-human, open-label, multicenter phase I dose-escalation trial of ivuxolimab. Adults with locally advanced or metastatic melanoma, renal cell, hepatocellular, or head and neck squamous cell carcinoma were enrolled in the trial. Before TCR sequencing, CD4+ T cells and CD8+ T cells were sorted from peripheral blood as separate populations. Genomic DNA was extracted from sorted cells for sequencing of the TCRbeta CDR3 region. The immunoSEQ Assay was used for sequencing of TCRbeta CDR3 regions. TCRdb carries this immuneACCESS record with in-frame sequences only. Its versions omit some clonotypes, under half of them owing to an unresolved V gene in the studies checked, with the rest unexplained. Across this sample there are 100,000 to 150,000 clones, with 80% to 95% seen only once. The leading ten clones occupy 0.7% to 0.85% of the sample.

Spanning cysteine to phenylalanine, the CDR3 consists of 15 amino acids. Only the CDR3 portion is preserved as DNA: 45 bases, with reading frame beginning at the first base. Cut back by 2 bases and 6 bases, the V and J ends lie 13 bases apart. The germline V gene specifies SGHTA as CDR1 and FQGTGA as CDR2. The sequence links TRBV7-3 to TRBJ2-2; the D region possibly corresponds to TRBD1 (6 bases align). The sequence derives from an adult with an advanced solid tumor such as melanoma, head and neck, liver or kidney cancer. The sequencing used CD4+ or CD8+ T cells sorted from blood, collected in a trial of the OX40 agonist ivuxolimab. The nucleotides read TGTGCCAGCAGCTTAGGACAGCGCTTAGCCGGGGAGCTGTTTTTT. The encoded protein is CASSLGQRLAGELFF. Here the CDR3 is joined to the reference TRBV7-3 and TRBJ2-2 genes, and the full variable domain is: GAGVSQTPSNKVTEKGKYVELRCDPISGHTALYWYRQSLGQGPEFLIYFQGTGAADDSGLPNDRFFAVRPEGSVSTLKIQRTERGDSAVYLCASSLGQRLAGELFFGEGSRLTVL.